The 16 T cell receptor beta chains given below trace back to one sample, sequenced in a study of OX40 agonist ivuxolimab in advanced cancers. Method: immunoSEQ multiplex PCR; TCRdb's copy keeps in-frame clones and lacks some. This table holds tens of thousands of clones, about 93% found once. Sequenced here: CD4+ or CD8+ T cells sorted from blood, sampled in a trial of the OX40 agonist ivuxolimab. All receptors derive from an adult with an advanced solid tumor such as melanoma, head and neck, liver or kidney cancer.

This clone was detected only once. The V call is TRBV15, the J call TRBJ1-5; possible D gene TRBD1, 5 bases. Germline CDR1 reads LNHNV; CDR2 reads YYDKDF (reference sequence). V lost 8 bases, J lost 0 bases, and 11 bases lay in between. The CDR3 extends over 14 amino acids. CDR3 coding DNA: TGTGCCACCTGGGACGTGTATAGCAATCAGCCCCAGCATTTT. It yields the protein CATWDVYSNQPQHF. The whole variable domain, filled in from reference TRBV15 and TRBJ1-5, reads DAMVIQNPRYQVTQFGKPVTLSCSQTLNHNVMYWYQQKSSQAPKLLFHYYDKDFNNEADTPDNFQSRRPNTSFCFLDIRSPGLGDTAMYLCATWDVYSNQPQHFGDGTRLSIL.

The chain carries TRBV4-1 and TRBJ2-2; D is unresolved. Deletions cut 3 bases from V and 5 bases from J, with 13 bases between. The CDR3 sequence is 15 residues long. The germline V gene encodes CDR1 MGHRA and CDR2 YSYEKL. The CDR3 bases are TGCGCCAGCAGCCATTTTGGGCCCTCAACCGGGGAGCTGTTTTTT. This gives the protein CASSHFGPSTGELFF.

The V gene is TRBV6-5, the J gene TRBJ2-1, with TRBD2 matching 13 bases. The CDR3 is 15 residues long. Germline V gives CDR1 MNHEY, CDR2 SVGAGI. The V and J ends lost 4 bases and 6 bases, in that order; junction bases with no gene match: 3. The DNA of the CDR3 is TGTGCCAGCAGTTGGACTAGCGGGGGCTCCAATGAGCAGTTCTTC. Its translation is CASSWTSGGSNEQFF.

The V and J genes are TRBV7-9 and TRBJ2-7, with D hard to call. V lost 8 bases to trimming and J lost 2 bases, with 13 bases between them. The CDR3 is 13 amino acids. CDR1 is SEHNR and CDR2 is FQNEAQ in the germline V gene (reference sequence). The CDR3, as DNA: TGTGCCAGCTCGGACGTAACTGCCTACGAGCAGTACTTC. This codes for CASSDVTAYEQYF.

The J gene is TRBJ2-6, the V gene TRBV4-1; 10 positions match TRBD1. Germline lookup yields CDR1 MGHRA and CDR2 YSYEKL. V gave up 1 base and J gave up 0 bases; unmatched junction bases: 15. The CDR3 is 22 amino acids. CDR3 protein: CASSQAHLGIGQGGSGANVLTF. The CDR3 DNA follows: TGCGCCAGCAGCCAAGCCCATCTAGGAATAGGACAGGGGGGCTCTGGGGCCAACGTCCTGACTTTC.

V and J are TRBV28 and TRBJ2-1, with no clear D. The CDR3 consists of 13 residues. CDR1 is MDHEN, CDR2 SYDVKM, per germline. V was cut by 3 bases and J by 0 bases, with 3 bases left in between. The CDR3 spells CASSFSSYNEQFF. In DNA form, the CDR3 reads TGTGCCAGCAGTTTCAGCTCCTACAATGAGCAGTTCTTC. Variable domain in full (rest from reference TRBV28 and TRBJ2-1): DVKVTQSSRYLVKRTGEKVFLECVQDMDHENMFWYRQDPGLGLRLIYFSYDVKMKEKGDIPEGYSVSREKKERFSLILESASTNQTSMYLCASSFSSYNEQFFGPGTRLTVL.

The chain employs TRBV5-4 and TRBJ1-1, with D hard to call. The V gene lost 0 bases and the J gene lost 6 bases, with 12 bases spanning the gap. This CDR3 comprises 14 residues. The germline V gene encodes CDR1 SGHNT and CDR2 YYREEE (reference sequence). CDR3 in amino acids: CASSLDGKSAEAFF. In DNA form, the CDR3 reads TGTGCCAGCAGCTTGGACGGTAAGTCCGCTGAAGCTTTCTTT.

The chain combines TRBV5-1 with TRBJ1-1; no reliable D call. The germline CDR1 and CDR2 sequences are SGHRS and YFSETQ. The length of the CDR3 is 18 residues. Deletions cut 4 bases from V and 0 bases from J, with 22 bases between. CDR3 region: CASSPAIRTDYLNTEAFF. CDR3 DNA: TGCGCCAGCAGCCCCGCCATCCGGACGGATTATCTGAACACTGAAGCTTTCTTT.

The table lists this clone with a count of one. The chain recombines TRBV7-9 with TRBJ1-6; D not resolved. Germline loops: CDR1 SEHNR, CDR2 FQNEAQ (reference sequence). V lost 1 base and J lost 10, with 14 bases in between. This CDR3 has 15 residues. The DNA for the CDR3 is TGTGCCAGCAGCTTAGATTCATCCGAGGGATCACCCCTCCACTTT. The encoded protein is CASSLDSSEGSPLHF.

The chain employs TRBV5-4 and TRBJ2-2; 9 bases match TRBD1. The CDR3 loop spans 15 amino acids. V dropped 4 bases and J dropped 0; count of bases not matched to a gene: 1. The germline V gene has CDR1 SGHNT and CDR2 YYREEE (reference sequence). CDR3 coding DNA: TGTGCCAGCAGCGACAGGGGGGCGAACACCGGGGAGCTGTTTTTT. This translates into CASSDRGANTGELFF.

V is TRBV7-6 and J is TRBJ2-5, with a possible D match to TRBD1 (6 bases). V lost 4 bases, J lost 2 bases, and 23 bases lay in between. Germline CDR1 SGHVS, CDR2 FNYEAQ. The CDR3 has 18 amino acids. CDR3 protein: CASSSPGHSGESQETQYF. The CDR3 DNA reads TGTGCCAGCAGCTCCCCGGGACATTCAGGAGAGTCTCAAGAGACCCAGTACTTC.

The J gene is TRBJ2-5, the V gene TRBV5-6, with a possible D match to TRBD2 (5 bases). Germline loops: CDR1 SGHDT, CDR2 YYEEEE. Trimming stripped 4 bases from V and 5 bases from J, with 15 bases between. The CDR3 spans 14 residues. The CDR3 nucleotides read TGTGCCAGCAGCGTAGAAAGCAGAGGGGAGACCCAGTACTTC. It codes for CASSVESRGETQYF.

V usage is TRBV5-5 and J usage is TRBJ2-7, with D maybe TRBD2 (5 bases). CDR1 is SGHKS and CDR2 is YYEKEE in the germline V gene (reference sequence). The CDR3 is 15 residues long. V was shortened by 4 bases and J by 3 bases, with 17 bases between the two germline ends. The CDR3 nucleotides read TGTGCCAGCAGCGCCGGGGAGATTAGGTTCTACGAGCAGTACTTC. It specifies CASSAGEIRFYEQYF. The full variable domain, its missing parts supplied by reference TRBV5-5 and TRBJ2-7, is DAGVTQSPTHLIKTRGQQVTLRCSPISGHKSVSWYQQVLGQGPQFIFQYYEKEERGRGNFPDRFSARQFPNYSSELNVNALLLGDSALYLCASSAGEIRFYEQYFGPGTRLTVT.

The V and J genes are TRBV18 and TRBJ2-7, with D possibly being TRBD1 or TRBD2 (6 bases each). The CDR3 consists of 16 residues. V dropped 2 bases and J dropped 2 bases, with 16 bases sitting between them. Germline V gene lookup returns CDR1 KGHSH and CDR2 LQKENI. CDR3 sequence (DNA): TGTGCCAGCTCACCAGGGGGGCTGCTGGACCCCTACGAGCAGTACTTC. Its protein is CASSPGGLLDPYEQYF. Full variable domain (outside the CDR3, taken from reference TRBV18 and TRBJ2-7): NAGVMQNPRHLVRRRGQEARLRCSPMKGHSHVYWYRQLPEEGLKFMVYLQKENIIDESGMPKERFSAEFPKEGPSILRIQQVVRGDSAAYFCASSPGGLLDPYEQYFGPGTRLTVT.

The chain links TRBV5-1 to TRBJ1-6, with TRBD1 matching over 7 bases. The ends lost 3 bases at V and 5 bases at J; junction bases unmatched: 5. The germline CDR1 and CDR2 sequences are SGHRS and YFSETQ. This CDR3 is 15 amino acids long. CDR3 bases: TGCGCCAGCAGCTCACCGGGACAGCATAATTCACCCCTCCACTTT. It specifies CASSSPGQHNSPLHF.

This chain uses TRBV7-6 with TRBJ2-3; possibly TRBD2 for D (7 bases). V was clipped by 2 bases and J by 6 bases, with 12 bases between them. CDR3 size: 14 residues. Germline CDR1 is SGHVS and CDR2 is FNYEAQ. The CDR3 region has the DNA TGTGCCAGCAGCTTACGTGGGGGGGCGGATACGCAGTATTTT. Its protein is CASSLRGGADTQYF.